The source of this TCR beta chain is a study of T cells after yellow fever vaccination. TCRdb itself ran the 5' RACE reads through MiXCR, one entry per CDR3 protein. Of about 580,000 distinct CDR3 sequences listed, roughly a sixth are singletons. This TCR derives from a young man who received the YFV17D yellow fever vaccine. The source material was PBMCs, sampled 5 to 6 days after the first yellow fever vaccination.

DNA of the CDR3: TGCAGTGCTAGTAGGGGGGTCTACGAGCAGTACTTC. It codes for CSASRGVYEQYF. J is TRBJ2-7 and V is TRBV20-1; D might be TRBD1 or TRBD2, each matching 6 bases. V lost 3 bases and J lost 3, with 9 bases in between. The CDR3 has 12 amino acids. The germline CDR1 and CDR2 sequences are DFQATT and SNEGSKA (reference sequence).